The clone carrying this T cell receptor beta chain has just one count. A junction end diverges from the germline sequence, so it may reflect a read error. The CDR3 covers 14 residues. CDR1 is SGHTA and CDR2 is FQGTGA in the germline V gene. This sample was included in a study of blood T cell repertoires in COVID-19. Study-wide context: Researchers got acute and convalescent COVID-19 samples from the United States, Italy and Spain. From T cells, B-cell-depleted T cells, or PBMCs came the material, which was cDNA or gDNA.

It was during active infection that Seattle patients were enrolled and then longitudinally followed. How the authors handled the data: How many nucleated cells were present was estimated from reference gene primer amplification. Here immunoSEQ multiplex PCR was the method, and the copy in TCRdb shows in-frame clones only, minus some. V, J and clone size are taken as reported in that table, and D and trimming were inferred from the DNA itself. Of roughly 570,000 clones in the sample, roughly nine tenths were seen once. This clonotype was obtained from a woman between 50 and 59 years old with COVID-19, enrolled during active disease. Sequencing was done on a sample of peripheral blood. This chain joins TRBV7-3 and TRBJ2-3, with 16 bases identical to TRBD2. As DNA, the CDR3 is TGTGCCAGCAGCCCCGGGACTAGCGGGGGGGACTCCCATTTT. It yields the protein CASSPGTSGGDSHF.